This TCR beta chain was obtained from a study of T cell responses to AZD1222 COVID-19 vaccine. Data came from immunoSEQ multiplex PCR; TCRdb stores just in-frame clones and leaves some out. The sample lists 150,000 to 170,000 clones, 88% occurring once. Remarks on this clone: Its antigen remains unknown.

The study, taken as a whole, reports: Mostly white British, mostly female donors; authors suggested clonal diversity may be underestimated. Only a handful of people who got AZD1222 tested seropositive at baseline.

The sequence derives from an adult in good health. Specimen: peripheral blood, collected on day 0 of AZD1222 vaccination.

CDR3 residues: CASSLSGKGNQPQHF. CDR3 DNA sequence: TGTGCCAGCAGCTTATCGGGGAAGGGAAATCAGCCCCAGCATTTT. The chain combines TRBV11-1 with TRBJ1-5; D not certain. The germline CDR1 and CDR2 sequences are SGHAT and FQDESV (reference sequence). The CDR3 has 15 amino acids. The V gene lost 2 bases and the J gene lost 4 bases, with 12 bases spanning the gap.